One sample yielded the 11 T cell receptor beta chains listed below, sequenced in a study of neoadjuvant nivolumab and ipilimumab in lung cancer. The method was immunoSEQ multiplex PCR; TCRdb's version includes in-frame clones alone and lacks a portion of them. The table records 6,400 or so clones, 65% of them present only once. Sequenced here: tumor tissue, sampled after neoadjuvant nivolumab, alone or with ipilimumab, at or shortly before surgery. All receptors come from an adult with non-small cell lung cancer.

The V gene is TRBV18, the J gene TRBJ2-1, with D possibly matching TRBD2 (7 bases). The CDR3 covers 16 residues. Per the germline V gene, CDR1 is KGHSH and CDR2 is LQKENI. V shed 1 base and J shed 2 bases, with 12 bases lying between them. CDR3 sequence: CASSPREGGAYNEQFF. The CDR3 region has the DNA TGTGCCAGCTCACCACGGGAGGGGGGGGCCTACAATGAGCAGTTCTTC. Full variable domain (rest looked up from reference TRBV18 and TRBJ2-1): NAGVMQNPRHLVRRRGQEARLRCSPMKGHSHVYWYRQLPEEGLKFMVYLQKENIIDESGMPKERFSAEFPKEGPSILRIQQVVRGDSAAYFCASSPREGGAYNEQFFGPGTRLTVL.

The rearrangement uses TRBV6-6 and TRBJ2-3; D not certain. The CDR3 has 13 residues. CDR1 is MNHNY and CDR2 is SVGAGI in the germline V gene (reference sequence). V was shortened by 6 bases and J by 5 bases, with 12 bases between the two germline ends. CDR3 sequence (DNA): TGTGCCAGCAGGCTTCAAACTGGAGATACGCAGTATTTT. Protein sequence: CASRLQTGDTQYF.

The chain uses TRBV18 and TRBJ1-5, with D unclear. Looked up from germline, CDR1 is KGHSH and CDR2 is LQKENI. This CDR3 contains 15 residues. The ends were cut back, 1 base at V and 4 bases at J, with 11 bases in the middle. The CDR3 reads CASSPLPSPNQPQHF. CDR3 in DNA: TGTGCCAGCTCACCACTCCCCAGCCCAAATCAGCCCCAGCATTTT.

This clone turned up a few times. The CDR3 DNA reads as TGTGCCAGCAGTTCCTCATCGGGGTATGGCTACACCTTC. This sequence encodes CASSSSSGYGYTF. The chain joins TRBV6-1 to TRBJ1-2; D is undetermined. Germline CDR1 reads MNHNS; CDR2 reads SASEGT. This CDR3 spans 13 amino acids. The V and J ends lost 5 bases and 5 bases respectively, with 12 bases between them.

This clone was seen a few times. The chain is built from TRBV9 and TRBJ1-1; D gene uncertain. This CDR3 is 13 amino acids long. From germline, CDR1 is SGDLS and CDR2 YYNGEE. The V end lost 3 bases, the J end lost 3 bases, and 9 bases lay between the germline ends. The CDR3 region has the DNA TGTGCCAGCAGCGCCATGAGGGACACTGAAGCTTTCTTT. It yields the protein CASSAMRDTEAFF.

This clone was observed a few times. The chain carries TRBV2 and TRBJ2-2; weak D call: TRBD1 (5 bases). This CDR3 has 15 residues. Trimming removed 8 bases from V and 3 bases from J, with 16 bases in between. Germline V CDR1 and CDR2: SNHLY, FYNNEI. The CDR3 here is CASLRTPQDTGELFF. CDR3 nucleotides: TGTGCCAGCCTCAGGACACCTCAGGACACCGGGGAGCTGTTTTTT.

V and J are TRBV9 and TRBJ1-3; 7 positions agree with TRBD1. The V gene's germline CDR1 is SGDLS and CDR2 YYNGEE. V lost 4 bases and J lost 4; bases outside the gene matches: 14. The CDR3 runs to 17 residues. CDR3 nucleotides: TGTGCCAGCAGCCCAACGGGACAGCAGTTCTCGGGAAACACCATATATTTT. It specifies CASSPTGQQFSGNTIYF.

This clone was counted only a few times. J is TRBJ2-6 and V is TRBV7-9; 10 positions match TRBD1. V was pared by 5 bases and J by 0 bases, with 4 bases of the junction left unmatched. Per germline, CDR1 SEHNR and CDR2 FQNEAQ (reference sequence). CDR3 size: 17 residues. The CDR3, as DNA: TGTGCCAGCAGCCTGGGACAGGGGAGCTCTGGGGCCAACGTCCTGACTTTC. As protein: CASSLGQGSSGANVLTF.

This clone was observed a few times. This chain connects TRBV29-1 to TRBJ2-3, with TRBD1 matching 9 bases. Germline trimming cut 1 base from V and 3 bases from J; bases unmatched to any gene: 5. This CDR3 is built from 15 residues. The germline CDR1 and CDR2 sequences are SQVTM and ANQGSEA. CDR3 amino acids: CSVEGGTGLTDTQYF. Here the CDR3 DNA reads TGCAGCGTTGAAGGCGGGACAGGGCTTACAGATACGCAGTATTTT.

This clone showed up just once. CDR3 residues: CASSFQVNQPQHF. CDR3 nucleotide sequence: TGTGCCAGCAGCTTCCAGGTCAATCAGCCCCAGCATTTT. This chain connects TRBV5-8 to TRBJ1-5, with D unclear. Trimming removed 2 bases at V and 3 bases at J, with 6 bases between. Germline V CDR1 and CDR2: SGHTS, YDEGEE. This CDR3 is built from 13 residues.

This clone appeared a single time. The chain is built from TRBV9 and TRBJ2-3, with D maybe TRBD2 (6 bases). The CDR3 has 14 amino acids. CDR1 is SGDLS, CDR2 YYNGEE, per germline. Trimming shortened V by 3 bases and J by 2 bases, and 10 bases separated the two germline ends. Here the CDR3 reads CASSAGLHTDTQYF. The CDR3 nucleotides are TGTGCCAGCAGCGCGGGACTCCACACAGATACGCAGTATTTT.